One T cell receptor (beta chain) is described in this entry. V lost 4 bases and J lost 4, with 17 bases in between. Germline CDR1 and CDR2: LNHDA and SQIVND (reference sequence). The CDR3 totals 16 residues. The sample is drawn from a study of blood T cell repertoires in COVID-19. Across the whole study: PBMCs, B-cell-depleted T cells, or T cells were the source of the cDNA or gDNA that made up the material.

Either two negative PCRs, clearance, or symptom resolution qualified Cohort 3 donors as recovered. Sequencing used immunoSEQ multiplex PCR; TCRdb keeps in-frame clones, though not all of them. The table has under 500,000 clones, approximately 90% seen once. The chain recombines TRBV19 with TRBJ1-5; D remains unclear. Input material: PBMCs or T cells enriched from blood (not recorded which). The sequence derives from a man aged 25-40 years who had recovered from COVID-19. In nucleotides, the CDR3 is TGTGCCAGTAGTACCCGTCGTTCAGGAACTAATCAGCCCCAGCATTTT. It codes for CASSTRRSGTNQPQHF.